Following are 24 T cell receptor beta chains from one sample sequenced in a study of shared clonotypes between healthy human individuals. Sequencing used immunoSEQ multiplex PCR; TCRdb keeps in-frame clones, though not all of them. The table lists millions of clones, about 95% of them singletons. CD45RO-negative, CCR7-positively selected cells formed the naive CD8 fraction, excluding terminally differentiated effector memory CD45RA+ cells. Sequencing was performed on naive CD8+ T cells sorted from blood. Receptor source: a man between 18 and 35 years old in good health.

The CDR3 reads CASSNAPTGADTEAFF. The CDR3 coding sequence is TGCGCCAGCAGCAACGCGCCGACAGGGGCGGACACTGAAGCTTTCTTT. The rearrangement links TRBV5-1 to TRBJ1-1, with 8 bases aligning to TRBD1. Germline CDR1 and CDR2: SGHRS and YFSETQ. The CDR3 consists of 16 residues. V lost 4 bases to trimming and J lost 3 bases; unmatched junction nucleotides: 11.

This chain connects TRBV6-6 to TRBJ2-1; D call uncertain. The V end was cut by 0 bases, the J end by 6 bases, with 6 bases between. Germline CDR1 MNHNY, CDR2 SVGAGI (reference sequence). This CDR3 comprises 13 residues. CDR3 in amino acids: CASSYSNFNEQFF. The CDR3 DNA sequence: TGTGCCAGCAGTTACTCGAACTTCAATGAGCAGTTCTTC.

This clone was found once. CDR3 amino acids: CASSPLGGYSPLHF. CDR3 DNA: TGTGCCAGCAGCCCTTTAGGGGGCTATTCACCCCTCCACTTT. The rearrangement links TRBV7-2 to TRBJ1-6, with 7 positions matching TRBD1. This CDR3 is built from 14 residues. Per the germline V gene, CDR1 is SGHTA and CDR2 is FQGNSA. The V gene end was trimmed by 5 bases and the J gene end by 8 bases; junction bases not matched to a gene: 6.

The chain has TRBV6-1 and TRBJ2-7, with D hard to call. The germline V gene encodes CDR1 MNHNS and CDR2 SASEGT. Trimming removed 6 bases from V and 3 bases from J, with 18 bases in between. This CDR3 comprises 15 residues. The CDR3 reads CASRHSERPDYEQYF. CDR3 bases: TGTGCCAGCAGGCACTCCGAACGTCCAGACTACGAGCAGTACTTC.

The rearrangement uses TRBV27 and TRBJ2-1; no definite D call. Germline V CDR1 and CDR2: MNHEY, SMNVEV (reference sequence). The V and J ends lost 6 bases and 2 bases respectively, with 8 bases between them. The CDR3 loop spans 13 amino acids. CDR3: CASSAAPYNEQFF. CDR3 in DNA: TGTGCCAGCAGCGCAGCCCCCTACAATGAGCAGTTCTTC.

The chain is built from TRBV19 and TRBJ1-2; 8 nucleotides match TRBD1. The CDR3 loop spans 13 amino acids. Germline values: CDR1 LNHDA, CDR2 SQIVND (reference sequence). V was pared by 5 bases and J by 8 bases, with 7 bases of the junction left unmatched. CDR3 loop: CASSPAGQEGYTF. The CDR3 DNA sequence: TGTGCCAGTAGTCCTGCGGGACAGGAAGGCTACACCTTC.

This clone was found a few times. This chain joins TRBV27 and TRBJ1-5; a possible D gene is TRBD1 (6 bases). The germline V and J ends were trimmed by 5 bases and 4 bases, with 12 bases remaining between them. This CDR3 has 14 residues. The germline gives CDR1 MNHEY, CDR2 SMNVEV (reference sequence). Here the CDR3 DNA reads TGTGCCAGCAGTAACAGGGCCTATAATCAGCCCCAGCATTTT. It codes for CASSNRAYNQPQHF.

With respect to this clone: The same CDR3 can be traced to other DNA sequences in this sample. The chain uses TRBV4-1 and TRBJ2-1; TRBD2 aligns across 7 bases. Looked up from germline, CDR1 is MGHRA and CDR2 is YSYEKL. CDR3 length equals 13 residues. The V segment lost 4 bases and the J segment 4 bases; nucleotides outside the gene matches: 1. The CDR3 spells CASSLGLYNEQFF. The CDR3 DNA is TGCGCCAGCAGCCTGGGACTATACAATGAGCAGTTCTTC.

The chain carries TRBV7-6 and TRBJ1-3; maybe TRBD1 (5 bases). Between the trimmed V and J ends, which lost 5 bases and 2 bases, there was a span of 13 bases. The CDR3 is made up of 15 amino acids. Germline V gene sequence: CDR1 SGHVS, CDR2 FNYEAQ. In DNA, the CDR3 is TGTGCCAGCAGCCCTGGCGGGGCTCCTGGAAACACCATATATTTT. This codes for CASSPGGAPGNTIYF.

The J gene is TRBJ1-2, the V gene TRBV4-3; TRBD1 aligns across 9 bases. J lost 8 bases, V lost 0 bases, and 13 bases had no gene match. Germline loops: CDR1 LGHNA, CDR2 YSLEER. CDR3 length: 17 residues. The CDR3 sequence is CASSQDLGGQTGGGYTF. CDR3 in DNA: TGCGCCAGCAGCCAAGATCTAGGGGGACAGACAGGGGGAGGCTACACCTTC.

This chain connects TRBV28 to TRBJ2-1; no firm D call. V lost 3 bases and J 4 bases, leaving 7 bases between the germline ends. The CDR3 totals 13 residues. Germline V CDR1 and CDR2: MDHEN, SYDVKM. This CDR3 reads CASSLEPYNEQFF. The CDR3 DNA reads as TGTGCCAGCAGTTTGGAACCTTACAATGAGCAGTTCTTC.

This sequence joins TRBV10-1 and TRBJ2-7, with D hard to call. Germline CDR1 WNHNN, CDR2 SYGVQD (reference sequence). The CDR3 spans 12 residues. The ends were cut back, 2 bases at V and 9 bases at J, with 11 bases in the middle. The CDR3 region has the DNA TGCGCCAGCAGTGAGACGACTCAAGGGCAGTACTTC. It translates to CASSETTQGQYF.

V gene TRBV6-5 combines with J gene TRBJ2-5, with D possibly TRBD1 on 7 matching bases. The CDR3 consists of 13 residues. Deletions cut 7 bases from V and 5 bases from J, with 14 bases between. CDR1 and CDR2 from the germline V gene are MNHEY and SVGAGI. DNA of the CDR3: TGTGCCAGCACCTCCTCAGGGGGGGAGACCCAGTACTTC. Residues: CASTSSGGETQYF.

The V call is TRBV28, the J call TRBJ1-5; tentatively, D is TRBD1 (5 bases). Germline V gene lookup returns CDR1 MDHEN and CDR2 SYDVKM. V was clipped by 3 bases and J by 5 bases, with 20 bases between them. This CDR3 region has 17 residues. Written as DNA, the CDR3 is TGTGCCAGCAGTTTCAGGGCCGGGAGAGGGTACGATCAGCCCCAGCATTTT. Its translation: CASSFRAGRGYDQPQHF. The full variable domain, in which reference TRBV28 and TRBJ1-5 provide the parts outside the CDR3, is DVKVTQSSRYLVKRTGEKVFLECVQDMDHENMFWYRQDPGLGLRLIYFSYDVKMKEKGDIPEGYSVSREKKERFSLILESASTNQTSMYLCASSFRAGRGYDQPQHFGDGTRLSIL.

Note on this clone: Other DNA sequences in this sample translate to the same CDR3. The chain has TRBV7-9 and TRBJ2-1; D is perhaps TRBD2 (6 bases). Germline CDR1 reads SEHNR; CDR2 reads FQNEAQ (reference sequence). The CDR3 has 14 residues. Trimming took 0 bases from V and 4 from J, leaving 7 bases between them. The CDR3, as DNA: TGTGCCAGCAGCTTAGCGGGGGGATACAATGAGCAGTTCTTC. This encodes CASSLAGGYNEQFF.

This chain joins TRBV4-2 and TRBJ2-5, with D maybe TRBD1 (6 bases). The CDR3 totals 13 residues. Germline V CDR1 and CDR2: LGHNA, YNFKEQ. V was clipped by 5 bases and J by 5 bases, with 12 bases between them. The CDR3 reads CASSLGHLETQYF. CDR3 coding DNA: TGTGCCAGCAGCTTGGGACATCTCGAGACCCAGTACTTC.

The V and J genes are TRBV30 and TRBJ1-6; TRBD1 agrees at 9 bases. Trimming at V came to 1 base and at J to 10 bases, leaving 5 bases not matched to a gene. This CDR3 is built from 14 residues. Per germline, CDR1 GTSNPN and CDR2 SVGIG (reference sequence). The CDR3 bases are TGTGCCTGGAGTGGACAGGGGGTAGGGTCACCCCTCCACTTT. It encodes CAWSGQGVGSPLHF.

A word on this clone: Other nucleotide sequences from this sample produce the same CDR3. The J gene is TRBJ1-2, the V gene TRBV4-1, with TRBD1 matching over 7 bases. The V segment lost 4 bases and the J segment 7 bases; nucleotides outside the gene matches: 9. From germline, CDR1 is MGHRA and CDR2 YSYEKL. The CDR3 runs to 14 residues. The CDR3 DNA reads TGCGCCAGCAGCCCCTCGGAGGGGGCAGGTGGCTACACCTTC. It encodes CASSPSEGAGGYTF.

This clone was picked up one time. CDR3 coding DNA: TGTGCCAGCAGCCCGCGGGACAGGGGCGCGGAGACCCAGTACTTC. Its translation is CASSPRDRGAETQYF. The chain links TRBV7-9 to TRBJ2-5, with TRBD1 identical over 10 bases. Germline-derived CDR1 and CDR2 are SEHNR and FQNEAQ (reference sequence). This CDR3 contains 15 residues. J lost 5 bases, V lost 5 bases, and 8 bases had no gene match.

The chain joins TRBV6-5 to TRBJ2-3; 9 bases align to TRBD1. The CDR3 consists of 16 residues. V lost 3 bases, J lost 5 bases, and 9 bases stayed unmatched. The germline V gene encodes CDR1 MNHEY and CDR2 SVGAGI. The CDR3 here is CASSYFTGGEGDTQYF. DNA for the CDR3: TGTGCCAGCAGTTATTTCACAGGGGGCGAGGGAGATACGCAGTATTTT.

The V and J genes are TRBV4-1 and TRBJ2-1; 8 positions agree with TRBD1. From germline, CDR1 is MGHRA and CDR2 YSYEKL. The CDR3 consists of 16 residues. The V segment lost 2 bases and the J segment 7 bases; nucleotides outside the gene matches: 10. CDR3: CASSQKLDRGGNEQFF. CDR3 nucleotide sequence: TGCGCCAGCAGCCAAAAACTAGACAGGGGAGGTAATGAGCAGTTCTTC.

The chain carries TRBV9 and TRBJ1-3, with no clear D. This CDR3 region has 14 residues. V was pared by 0 bases and J by 0 bases, with 4 bases between. Looked up from germline, CDR1 is SGDLS and CDR2 is YYNGEE. CDR3 sequence (DNA): TGTGCCAGCAGCGTAGCCAACTCTGGAAACACCATATATTTT. Amino acids: CASSVANSGNTIYF.

The chain links TRBV5-1 to TRBJ2-7; TRBD1 is a possible D gene (6 bases). This CDR3 spans 14 amino acids. Deletions cut 5 bases from V and 4 bases from J, with 16 bases between. In germline, CDR1 is SGHRS, CDR2 YFSETQ. CDR3 DNA: TGCGCCAGCAGTCACCGGACAGAAAGTTACGAGCAGTACTTC. This encodes CASSHRTESYEQYF.

The rearrangement joins TRBV14 to TRBJ1-6; D is possibly TRBD1 (5 bases). Trimming shortened V by 1 base and J by 7 bases, and 26 bases separated the two germline ends. The germline V gene encodes CDR1 SGHDN and CDR2 FVKESK. This CDR3 has 20 amino acids. CDR3 nucleotides: TGTGCCAGCAGCCAAGGGTCCCCAACTGGAAGGCCAGGGCGGAATTCACCCCTCCACTTT. Protein: CASSQGSPTGRPGRNSPLHF. The variable domain in full, with the rest retrieved from reference TRBV14 and TRBJ1-6, is EAGVTQFPSHSVIEKGQTVTLRCDPISGHDNLYWYRRVMGKEIKFLLHFVKESKQDESGMPNNRFLAERTGGTYSTLKVQPAELEDSGVYFCASSQGSPTGRPGRNSPLHFGNGTRLTVT.